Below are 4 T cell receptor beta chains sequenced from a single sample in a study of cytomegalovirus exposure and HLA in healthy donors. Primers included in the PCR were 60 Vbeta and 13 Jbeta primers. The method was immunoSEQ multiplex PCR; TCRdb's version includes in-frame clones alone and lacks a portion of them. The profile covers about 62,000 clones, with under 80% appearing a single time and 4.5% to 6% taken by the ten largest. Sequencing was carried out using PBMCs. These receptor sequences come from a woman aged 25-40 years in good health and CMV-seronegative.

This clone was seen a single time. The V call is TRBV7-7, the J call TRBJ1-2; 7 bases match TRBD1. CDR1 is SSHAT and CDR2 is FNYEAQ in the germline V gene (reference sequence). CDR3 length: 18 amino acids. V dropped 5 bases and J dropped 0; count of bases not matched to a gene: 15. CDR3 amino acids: CASSARSRGQTANYGYTF. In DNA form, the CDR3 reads TGTGCCAGCAGCGCACGATCTAGGGGACAGACCGCTAACTATGGCTACACCTTC.

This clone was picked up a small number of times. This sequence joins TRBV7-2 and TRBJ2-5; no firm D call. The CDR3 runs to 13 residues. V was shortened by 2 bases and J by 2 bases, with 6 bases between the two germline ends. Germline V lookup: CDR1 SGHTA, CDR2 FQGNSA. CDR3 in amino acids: CASSLLQQETQYF. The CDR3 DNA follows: TGTGCCAGCAGCTTATTACAGCAAGAGACCCAGTACTTC. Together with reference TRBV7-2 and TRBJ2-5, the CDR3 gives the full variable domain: GAGVSQSPSNKVTEKGKDVELRCDPISGHTALYWYRQSLGQGLEFLIYFQGNSAPDKSGLPSDRFSAERTGGSVSTLTIQRTQQEDSAVYLCASSLLQQETQYFGPGTRLLVL.

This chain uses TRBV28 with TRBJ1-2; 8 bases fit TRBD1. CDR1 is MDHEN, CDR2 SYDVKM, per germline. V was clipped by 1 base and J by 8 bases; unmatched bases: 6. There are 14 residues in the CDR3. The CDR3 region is CASSLYRQGPGYTF. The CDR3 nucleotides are TGTGCCAGCAGTTTATATAGACAGGGGCCCGGCTACACCTTC.

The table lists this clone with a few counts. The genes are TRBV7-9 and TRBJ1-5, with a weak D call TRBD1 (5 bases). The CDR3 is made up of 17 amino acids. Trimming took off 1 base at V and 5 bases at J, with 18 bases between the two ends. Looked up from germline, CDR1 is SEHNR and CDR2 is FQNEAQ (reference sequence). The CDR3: CASSLGSSGTKDQPQHF. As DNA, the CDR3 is TGTGCCAGCAGCTTAGGATCGTCAGGGACTAAGGATCAGCCCCAGCATTTT. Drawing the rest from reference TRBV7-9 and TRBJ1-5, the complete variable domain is DTGVSQNPRHKITKRGQNVTFRCDPISEHNRLYWYRQTLGQGPEFLTYFQNEAQLEKSRLLSDRFSAERPKGSFSTLEIQRTEQGDSAMYLCASSLGSSGTKDQPQHFGDGTRLSIL.